Presented here are 7 T cell receptor beta chains from one specimen sequenced in a study of early T cells in non-severe SARS-CoV-2 infection. TCRdb re-called the 5' RACE reads with MiXCR, one entry per CDR3 protein. The table includes 65,000 to 95,000 distinct CDR3 sequences, 16% detected once. Material for sequencing was whole blood. These receptors came from an adult who was a healthcare worker with PCR-confirmed SARS-CoV-2 infection or an uninfected control (not recorded which).

The sample holds many counts of this clonotype. This chain connects TRBV30 to TRBJ1-5; tentative D call: TRBD1 (5 bases). Germline V CDR1 and CDR2: GTSNPN, SVGIG (reference sequence). Trimming left V 2 bases short and J 11 bases short, with 16 bases between. The CDR3 runs 13 residues. The CDR3 spells CAWSLAGVGAQHF. Written as DNA, the CDR3 is TGTGCCTGGAGTTTGGCGGGGGTAGGGGCCCAGCATTTT.

J is TRBJ2-1 and V is TRBV24-1; TRBD2 is a possible D gene (5 bases). The CDR3 sequence is 20 residues long. Trimming removed 3 bases at V and 7 bases at J, with 30 bases between. Germline CDR1 reads KGHDR; CDR2 reads SFDVKD. Here the CDR3 DNA reads TGTGCCACCAGTGATCCACGGCCCCCGGGGTATCAGAATCGATCGAATGAGCAGTTCTTC. Amino acids: CATSDPRPPGYQNRSNEQFF.

This clonotype was picked up a small number of times. This sequence joins TRBV7-9 and TRBJ1-2; 8 nucleotides align to TRBD1. Germline CDR1 and CDR2: SEHNR and FQNEAQ (reference sequence). V dropped 5 bases and J dropped 6; count of bases not matched to a gene: 5. The CDR3 covers 13 residues. The CDR3 loop is CASSPLTGDGYTF. The CDR3 region has the DNA TGTGCCAGCAGCCCATTGACAGGGGATGGCTACACCTTC.

This clonotype has at least ten counts. The chain combines TRBV11-2 with TRBJ2-1; 7 bases are a match to TRBD2. Germline V gives CDR1 SGHAT, CDR2 FQNNGV. Trimming cost V 0 bases and J 2 bases; bases outside gene matches: 10. This CDR3 is 18 amino acids long. CDR3 coding DNA: TGTGCCAGCAGCTTAGAAGGCTGGAGCGGGGCCCCCTACAATGAGCAGTTCTTC. Translated, it gives CASSLEGWSGAPYNEQFF.

This clonotype was counted only a few times. The chain is built from TRBV5-1 and TRBJ2-1, with TRBD2 matching over 10 bases. The CDR3 consists of 17 residues. Trimming cost V 5 bases and J 5 bases; bases outside gene matches: 13. Germline V CDR1 and CDR2: SGHRS, YFSETQ. The CDR3 nucleotides read TGCGCCAGCAGTAGGGAGCTAGCGGGGGCGGTCAACAATGAGCAGTTCTTC. It is translated as CASSRELAGAVNNEQFF.

This clonotype was detected a few times. The chain combines TRBV11-2 with TRBJ1-3; 7 bases align to TRBD1. This CDR3 spans 15 amino acids. Germline V gene sequence: CDR1 SGHAT, CDR2 FQNNGV. The J segment lost 4 bases and the V segment lost 5 bases, leaving 8 bases of the junction unmatched. The CDR3 region has the DNA TGTGCCAGCAGCCCGCCGACAGGGATGGGAAACACCATATATTTT. Amino acids: CASSPPTGMGNTIYF. The complete variable domain, with remaining parts taken from reference TRBV11-2 and TRBJ1-3, reads EAGVAQSPRYKIIEKRQSVAFWCNPISGHATLYWYQQILGQGPKLLIQFQNNGVVDDSQLPKDRFSAERLKGVDSTLKIQPAKLEDSAVYLCASSPPTGMGNTIYFGEGSWLTVV.

Only a few counts were recorded for this clonotype. This CDR3 reads CSAQGGHSTEAFF. The CDR3 coding sequence is TGCAGCGCCCAGGGGGGGCATTCCACTGAAGCTTTCTTT. The chain recombines TRBV29-1 with TRBJ1-1; 7 bases align to TRBD1. V dropped 7 bases and J dropped 4; count of bases not matched to a gene: 9. CDR1 SQVTM and CDR2 ANQGSEA come from the germline V gene. The CDR3 length is 13 residues.